The TCR beta chain described here comes from a study of shared clonotypes between healthy human individuals. In the study overall: CD4 naive and memory got three plates each, CD8 naive two, CD8 memory one. Findings of the study overall: Estimated richness was generally greater in naive than memory subsets.

CD8 cells classed as naive were CD45RO-negative and positively selected for CCR7, excluding terminally differentiated effector memory CD45RA+ cells. In the case of this clone: What it binds is not known. Other nucleotide sequences from this sample produce the same CDR3.

Profiled with immunoSEQ multiplex PCR; TCRdb holds only in-frame clones, not every one. The sample has about 2 million clones, about 95% seen once; the top ten hold 0.95% to 1.5%. Sequencing was carried out using naive CD8+ T cells sorted from blood. This TCR was recovered from a man between 18 and 29 years old in good health.

CDR3 in amino acids: CASSRTGGTEAFF. In nucleotides, the CDR3 is TGTGCCAGCAGCCGGACAGGGGGCACTGAAGCTTTCTTT. V usage is TRBV7-6 and J usage is TRBJ1-1, with 10 nucleotides matching TRBD1. V gave up 5 bases and J gave up 4 bases; unmatched junction bases: 1. The CDR3 has 13 residues. Germline values: CDR1 SGHVS, CDR2 FNYEAQ. Based on the CDR3 plus reference TRBV7-6 and TRBJ1-1, the full variable domain is GAGVSQSPRYKVTKRGQDVALRCDPISGHVSLYWYRQALGQGPEFLTYFNYEAQQDKSGLPNDRFSAERPEGSISTLTIQRTEQRDSAMYRCASSRTGGTEAFFGQGTRLTVV.